This T cell receptor (beta chain) appears in the sequencing data of a study of blood T cell repertoires in COVID-19. The CDR3 contains 12 residues. Trimming took 7 bases from V and 6 from J, leaving 9 bases between them. Looked up from germline, CDR1 is WSHSY and CDR2 is SAAADI. Sequenced by immunoSEQ multiplex PCR; TCRdb stores in-frame clones only, minus some. The repertoire holds some 180,000 clones, approximately 90% seen once, with 5% to 6.5% in the top ten. This TCR was recovered from a man aged 35 to 55 with active or convalescent COVID-19. The sequencing input was peripheral blood. This chain links TRBV10-2 with TRBJ2-2; D call uncertain. CDR3 amino acids: CASNRAAGELFF. The DNA of the CDR3 is TGCGCCAGCAATCGAGCCGCCGGGGAGCTGTTTTTT.